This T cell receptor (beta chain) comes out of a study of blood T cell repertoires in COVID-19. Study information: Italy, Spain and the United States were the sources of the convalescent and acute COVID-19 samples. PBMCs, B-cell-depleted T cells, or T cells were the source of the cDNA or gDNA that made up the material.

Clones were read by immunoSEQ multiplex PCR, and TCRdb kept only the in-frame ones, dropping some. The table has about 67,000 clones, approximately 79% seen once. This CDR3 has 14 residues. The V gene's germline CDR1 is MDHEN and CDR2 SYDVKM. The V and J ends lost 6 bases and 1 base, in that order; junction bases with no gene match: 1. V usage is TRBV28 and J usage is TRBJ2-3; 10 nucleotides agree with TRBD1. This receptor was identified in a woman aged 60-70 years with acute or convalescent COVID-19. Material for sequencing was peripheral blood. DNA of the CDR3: TGTGCCAGCAGGGGGACAGGGGGCACAGATACGCAGTATTTT. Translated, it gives CASRGTGGTDTQYF.